Below, 18 T cell receptor beta chains from the same sample are listed, as sequenced in a study. TCRdb called the 5' RACE reads again in MiXCR, with one record for every CDR3 protein. The sample consists of 35,000 to 50,000 distinct CDR3 sequences, over 25% of them appearing once. Sequencing was performed on memory CD4+ T cells sorted from a lymph node. Subset in this sample: memory CD4+ T cells, CD4+CD45RO+CD25-. The receptors were gathered from a female donor with breast cancer.

This clonotype has only a few counts. The chain carries TRBV7-9 and TRBJ2-7, with D uncertain. V dropped 4 bases and J dropped 2 bases, with 9 bases sitting between them. The CDR3 length is 13 residues. Per germline, CDR1 SEHNR and CDR2 FQNEAQ (reference sequence). The CDR3 sequence: CASSSGRAYEQYF. The CDR3 DNA reads TGTGCCAGCAGCTCCGGAAGGGCCTACGAGCAGTACTTC.

In this sample, this clonotype turned up a few times. This chain links TRBV11-2 with TRBJ2-3, with 9 bases aligning to TRBD1. The CDR3 is 14 amino acids. The ends lost 4 bases at V and 3 bases at J; junction bases unmatched: 2. Germline CDR1 reads SGHAT; CDR2 reads FQNNGV. The CDR3 region has the DNA TGTGCCAGCAGCTCCGGGACAGGGACAGATACGCAGTATTTT. It yields the protein CASSSGTGTDTQYF. Based on the CDR3 plus reference TRBV11-2 and TRBJ2-3, the full variable domain is EAGVAQSPRYKIIEKRQSVAFWCNPISGHATLYWYQQILGQGPKLLIQFQNNGVVDDSQLPKDRFSAERLKGVDSTLKIQPAKLEDSAVYLCASSSGTGTDTQYFGPGTRLTVL.

This chain joins TRBV6-1 and TRBJ2-7; the match to TRBD1 covers 9 bases. CDR3 length equals 14 residues. Unmatched junction bases numbered 7, after V lost 4 bases and J lost 6 bases. Germline CDR1 and CDR2: MNHNS and SASEGT. Here the CDR3 DNA reads TGTGCCAGCAGTGTCCCGGGACAGGGTACCGAGCAGTACTTC. Translation: CASSVPGQGTEQYF.

In its sample, this clonotype was seen a few times. The chain joins TRBV12-3 or TRBV12-4 to TRBJ2-3; D gene uncertain. Trimming shortened V by 6 bases and J by 4 bases, and 11 bases separated the two germline ends. This CDR3 comprises 13 residues. The CDR3 region has the DNA TGTGCCAGCAGCCCGGCAGAGGCAGATACGCAGTATTTT. Translated, it gives CASSPAEADTQYF.

The V and J genes are TRBV10-1 and TRBJ2-7, with TRBD2 matching 12 bases. Per the germline V gene, CDR1 is WNHNN and CDR2 is SYGVQD (reference sequence). With V trimmed by 6 bases and J by 3 bases, 6 bases remained unmatched. CDR3 length: 15 residues. The CDR3 loop is CASSSGLAGNYEQYF. The CDR3 bases are TGCGCCAGCAGCTCTGGACTAGCGGGAAACTACGAGCAGTACTTC.

This clonotype was detected only a few times. The chain links TRBV20-1 to TRBJ2-1; D uncertain. CDR1 DFQATT and CDR2 SNEGSKA come from the germline V gene (reference sequence). The CDR3 runs 13 residues. V was cut by 6 bases and J by 5 bases, with 14 bases left in between. CDR3 nucleotides: TGCAGTGCAAGCCTCCGGGCCGACAATGAGCAGTTCTTC. Its translation is CSASLRADNEQFF.

The gene calls are TRBV9 and TRBJ2-7; 10 bases are a match to TRBD2. Germline assignment: CDR1 SGDLS and CDR2 YYNGEE. The V gene end was trimmed by 6 bases and the J gene end by 6 bases; junction bases not matched to a gene: 6. The CDR3 extends over 13 amino acids. The CDR3 DNA follows: TGTGCCAGCACCCCGGGACTAGCGACCGAGCAGTACTTC. Translated, it gives CASTPGLATEQYF.

This chain links TRBV20-1 with TRBJ2-1; 10 nucleotides align to TRBD1. This CDR3 is built from 15 residues. Germline V gene sequence: CDR1 DFQATT, CDR2 SNEGSKA (reference sequence). V lost 5 bases, J lost 9 bases, and 13 bases stayed unmatched. CDR3 coding DNA: TGCAGTGCTGACCCGGGGACAGGGGCGATCGGTGAGCAGTTCTTC. It encodes CSADPGTGAIGEQFF.

This chain joins TRBV7-3 and TRBJ2-6; TRBD1 or TRBD2 may be the D gene (5 bases each). Trimming removed 5 bases at V and 0 bases at J, with 14 bases between. This CDR3 is 17 amino acids long. Per germline, CDR1 SGHTA and CDR2 FQGTGA. This CDR3 is CASSPYPGTSGANVLTF. The CDR3 DNA reads as TGTGCCAGCAGCCCTTACCCGGGGACCTCTGGGGCCAACGTCCTGACTTTC. Drawing the rest from reference TRBV7-3 and TRBJ2-6, the complete variable domain is GAGVSQTPSNKVTEKGKYVELRCDPISGHTALYWYRQSLGQGPEFLIYFQGTGAADDSGLPNDRFFAVRPEGSVSTLKIQRTERGDSAVYLCASSPYPGTSGANVLTFGAGSRLTVL.

As for this clonotype: A much larger clone is a single base away; this may be a read error. The J gene is TRBJ2-2, the V gene TRBV20-1; TRBD2 aligns across 7 bases. The CDR3 sequence is 14 residues long. The junction had 8 bases not matched to a gene; V was cut back by 3 bases and J by 7 bases. Per germline, CDR1 DFQATT and CDR2 SNEGSKA (reference sequence). The DNA of the CDR3 is TGCAGTGCTAGGACTAGCCCCCACGGCGGGGAGCTGTTTTTT. Translated, it gives CSARTSPHGGELFF.

This chain joins TRBV4-1 and TRBJ2-7; 11 positions match TRBD2. Looked up from germline, CDR1 is MGHRA and CDR2 is YSYEKL. The V segment lost 4 bases and the J segment 2 bases; nucleotides outside the gene matches: 10. The CDR3 extends over 17 amino acids. The CDR3 sequence is CASSPGTSGTQAYEQYF. CDR3 coding DNA: TGCGCCAGCAGCCCTGGGACTAGCGGAACCCAAGCCTACGAGCAGTACTTC.

J is TRBJ1-5 and V is TRBV15; 7 nucleotides agree with TRBD1. Per the germline V gene, CDR1 is LNHNV and CDR2 is YYDKDF (reference sequence). V was clipped by 2 bases and J by 5 bases; unmatched bases: 9. The CDR3 consists of 16 residues. The CDR3 spells CATSRMATGPDQPQHF. In nucleotides, the CDR3 is TGTGCCACCAGCAGAATGGCGACAGGGCCTGATCAGCCCCAGCATTTT.

Concerning this clonotype itself: This may come from a read error, since a much larger clone is one base off. The chain combines TRBV6-2 or TRBV6-3 with TRBJ1-1; possible D gene TRBD1, 5 bases. The CDR3 runs to 14 residues. V dropped 4 bases and J dropped 8 bases, with 17 bases sitting between them. In germline, CDR1 is MNHEY, CDR2 SVGEGT. CDR3 in DNA: TGTGCCAGCAGTTTCGGGACTGCCGACGAGGAAGCTTTCTTT. This gives the protein CASSFGTADEEAFF.

Many counts were recorded for this clonotype. This chain uses TRBV6-5 with TRBJ1-1; unclear D gene. Germline V lookup: CDR1 MNHEY, CDR2 SVGAGI. The CDR3 sequence is 15 residues long. V lost 6 bases and J 2 bases, leaving 16 bases between the germline ends. The CDR3, as DNA: TGTGCCAGCAGCATCGCTCATCCAGGAAACACTGAAGCTTTCTTT. This sequence encodes CASSIAHPGNTEAFF.

This clonotype was counted only a few times. The chain uses TRBV24-1 and TRBJ2-3, with unresolved D. Germline assignment: CDR1 KGHDR and CDR2 SFDVKD. V shed 1 base and J shed 2 bases, with 12 bases lying between them. The CDR3 has 16 residues. This chain's CDR3 is CATSDFSRSSTDTQYF. The CDR3 DNA is TGTGCCACCAGTGATTTCTCCAGGTCCTCCACAGATACGCAGTATTTT.

This clonotype was found a few times. The chain employs TRBV24-1 and TRBJ2-7; TRBD1 matches 9 bases. V trimming: 1 base; J trimming: 1 base; junction bases outside the gene matches: 4. The germline gives CDR1 KGHDR, CDR2 SFDVKD. There are 16 residues in the CDR3. CDR3 sequence: CATSDFTGTGSYEQYF. The CDR3 bases are TGTGCCACCAGTGATTTCACCGGGACAGGGTCCTACGAGCAGTACTTC.

This chain links TRBV27 with TRBJ2-1; 8 positions match TRBD1. Germline CDR1 MNHEY, CDR2 SMNVEV (reference sequence). This CDR3 region has 15 residues. V dropped 7 bases and J dropped 1; count of bases not matched to a gene: 6. In nucleotides, the CDR3 is TGTGCCAGCACCCTGGACAGGGAGTCCTACAATGAGCAGTTCTTC. Translated: CASTLDRESYNEQFF.

The V and J genes are TRBV7-4 and TRBJ2-3; TRBD1 is a possible D gene (5 bases). V shed 0 bases and J shed 3 bases, with 7 bases lying between them. The CDR3 has 14 amino acids. CDR1 and CDR2 from the germline V gene are SGHVT and SQSDAQ. The CDR3 DNA follows: TGTGCCAGCAGCTTAGCTTCAGGGACAGATACGCAGTATTTT. Encoded protein: CASSLASGTDTQYF.